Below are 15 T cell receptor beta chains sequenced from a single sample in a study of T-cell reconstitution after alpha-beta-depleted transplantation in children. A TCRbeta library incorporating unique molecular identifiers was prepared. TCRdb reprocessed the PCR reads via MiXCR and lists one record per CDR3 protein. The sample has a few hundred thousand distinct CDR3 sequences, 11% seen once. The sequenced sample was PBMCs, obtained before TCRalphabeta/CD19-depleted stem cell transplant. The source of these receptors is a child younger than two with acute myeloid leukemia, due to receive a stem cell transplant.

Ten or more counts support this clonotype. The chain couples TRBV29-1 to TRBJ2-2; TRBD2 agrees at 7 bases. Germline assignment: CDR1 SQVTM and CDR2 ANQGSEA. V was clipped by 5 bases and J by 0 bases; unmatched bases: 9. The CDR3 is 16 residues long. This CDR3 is CSVYTSAAANTGELFF. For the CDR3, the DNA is TGCAGCGTTTATACTAGCGCCGCCGCGAACACCGGGGAGCTGTTTTTT.

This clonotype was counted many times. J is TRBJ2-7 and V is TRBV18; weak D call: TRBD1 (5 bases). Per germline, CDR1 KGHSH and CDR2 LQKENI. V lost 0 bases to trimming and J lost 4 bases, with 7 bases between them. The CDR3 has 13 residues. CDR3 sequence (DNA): TGTGCCAGCTCACCACCGACAGAATACGAGCAGTACTTC. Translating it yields CASSPPTEYEQYF. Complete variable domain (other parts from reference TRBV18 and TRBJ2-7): NAGVMQNPRHLVRRRGQEARLRCSPMKGHSHVYWYRQLPEEGLKFMVYLQKENIIDESGMPKERFSAEFPKEGPSILRIQQVVRGDSAAYFCASSPPTEYEQYFGPGTRLTVT.

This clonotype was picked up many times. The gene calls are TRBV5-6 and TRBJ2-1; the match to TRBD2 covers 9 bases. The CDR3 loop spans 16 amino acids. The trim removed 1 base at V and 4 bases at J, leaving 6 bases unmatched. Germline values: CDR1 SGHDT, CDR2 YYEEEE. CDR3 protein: CASSLWAGGGYNEQFF. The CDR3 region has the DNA TGTGCCAGCAGCTTGTGGGCGGGAGGGGGTTACAATGAGCAGTTCTTC.

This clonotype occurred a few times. CDR3 protein: CASSLEGAQAQETQYF. CDR3 nucleotide sequence: TGTGCCAGCAGCTTGGAGGGGGCACAAGCCCAAGAGACCCAGTACTTC. The chain couples TRBV5-4 to TRBJ2-5, with 7 bases fitting TRBD1. Germline V CDR1 and CDR2: SGHNT, YYREEE (reference sequence). This CDR3 is built from 16 residues. The J segment lost 1 base and the V segment lost 0 bases, leaving 6 bases of the junction unmatched.

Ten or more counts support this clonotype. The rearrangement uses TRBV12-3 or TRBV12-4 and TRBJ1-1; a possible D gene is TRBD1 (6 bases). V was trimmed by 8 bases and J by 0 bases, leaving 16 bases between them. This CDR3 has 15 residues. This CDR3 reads CASGLGGSMNTEAFF. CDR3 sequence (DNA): TGTGCCAGCGGTCTAGGGGGGAGCATGAACACTGAAGCTTTCTTT.

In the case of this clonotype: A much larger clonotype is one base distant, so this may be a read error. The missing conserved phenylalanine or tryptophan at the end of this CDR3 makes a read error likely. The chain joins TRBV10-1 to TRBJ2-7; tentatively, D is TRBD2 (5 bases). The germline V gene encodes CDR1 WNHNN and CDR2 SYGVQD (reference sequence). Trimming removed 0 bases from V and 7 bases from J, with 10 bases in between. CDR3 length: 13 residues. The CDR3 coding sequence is TGCGCCAGCAGTGAGTCAGGAGGAGGAGAGCAGTACTCC. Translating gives CASSESGGGEQYS.

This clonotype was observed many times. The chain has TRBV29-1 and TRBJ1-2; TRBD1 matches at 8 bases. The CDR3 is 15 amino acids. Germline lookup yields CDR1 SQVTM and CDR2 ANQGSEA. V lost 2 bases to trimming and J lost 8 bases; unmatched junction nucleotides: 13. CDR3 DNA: TGCAGCGTTGAACAATATTCAGGGGGCAAGGTCGGCTACACCTTC. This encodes CSVEQYSGGKVGYTF. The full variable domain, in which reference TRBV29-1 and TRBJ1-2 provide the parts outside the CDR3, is SAVISQKPSRDICQRGTSLTIQCQVDSQVTMMFWYRQQPGQSLTLIATANQGSEATYESGFVIDKFPISRPNLTFSTLTVSNMSPEDSSIYLCSVEQYSGGKVGYTFGSGTRLTVV.

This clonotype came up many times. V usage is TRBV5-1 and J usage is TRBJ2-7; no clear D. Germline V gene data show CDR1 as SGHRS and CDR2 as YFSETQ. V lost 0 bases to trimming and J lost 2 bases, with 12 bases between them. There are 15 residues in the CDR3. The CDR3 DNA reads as TGCGCCAGCAGCTTGGGGAGCCTAGACACCTACGAGCAGTACTTC. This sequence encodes CASSLGSLDTYEQYF.

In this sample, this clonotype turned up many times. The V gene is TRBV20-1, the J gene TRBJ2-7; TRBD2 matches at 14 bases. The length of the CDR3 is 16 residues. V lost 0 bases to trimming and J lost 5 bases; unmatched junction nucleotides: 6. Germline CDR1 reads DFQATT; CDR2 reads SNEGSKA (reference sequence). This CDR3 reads CSARDRTSGRINEQYF. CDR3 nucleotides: TGCAGTGCTAGAGACAGGACTAGCGGGAGGATAAACGAGCAGTACTTC.

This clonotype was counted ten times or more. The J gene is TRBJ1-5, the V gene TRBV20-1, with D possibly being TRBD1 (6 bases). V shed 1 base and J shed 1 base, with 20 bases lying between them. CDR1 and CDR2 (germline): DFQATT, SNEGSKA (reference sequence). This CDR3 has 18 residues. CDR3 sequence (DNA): TGCAGTGCTAGAGCGGACAGTCTTATACGGATGAGCAATCAGCCCCAGCATTTT. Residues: CSARADSLIRMSNQPQHF.

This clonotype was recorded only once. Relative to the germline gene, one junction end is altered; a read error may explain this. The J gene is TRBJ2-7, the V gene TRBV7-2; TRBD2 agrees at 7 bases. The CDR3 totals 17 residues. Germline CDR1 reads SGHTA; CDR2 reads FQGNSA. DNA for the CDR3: TGTGCCAGCAGCTTAGCTTTCCTCGCGGGAGTGGATTACGAGGAGTACTTC. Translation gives CASSLAFLAGVDYEEYF.

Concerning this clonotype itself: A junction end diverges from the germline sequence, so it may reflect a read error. In nucleotides, the CDR3 is TGTGCCTGGAGTGTAGATCGCTCAGATACGCTGTATTTT. As protein: CAWSVDRSDTLYF. V and J are TRBV30 and TRBJ2-3, with D hard to call. Germline CDR1 and CDR2: GTSNPN and SVGIG (reference sequence). The length of the CDR3 is 13 residues.

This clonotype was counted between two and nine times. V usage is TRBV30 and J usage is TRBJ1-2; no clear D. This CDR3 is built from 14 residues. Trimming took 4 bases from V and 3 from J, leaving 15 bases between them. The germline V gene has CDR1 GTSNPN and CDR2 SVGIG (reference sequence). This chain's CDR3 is CAWTPLGSDYGYTF. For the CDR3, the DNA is TGTGCCTGGACCCCCTTGGGGAGTGACTATGGCTACACCTTC.

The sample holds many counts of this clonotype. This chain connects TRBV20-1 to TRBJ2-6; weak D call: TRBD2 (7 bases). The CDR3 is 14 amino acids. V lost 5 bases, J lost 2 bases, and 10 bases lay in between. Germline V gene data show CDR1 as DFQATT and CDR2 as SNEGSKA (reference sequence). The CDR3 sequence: CSAGGGPGANVLTF. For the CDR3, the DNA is TGCAGTGCTGGGGGGGGGCCTGGGGCCAACGTCCTGACTTTC.

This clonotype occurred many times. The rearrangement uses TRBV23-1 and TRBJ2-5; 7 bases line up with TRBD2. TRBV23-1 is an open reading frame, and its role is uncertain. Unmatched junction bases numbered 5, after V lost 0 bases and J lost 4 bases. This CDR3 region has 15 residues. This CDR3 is CASSQSGASGETQYF. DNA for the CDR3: TGCGCCAGCAGTCAATCCGGGGCTAGCGGAGAGACCCAGTACTTC.